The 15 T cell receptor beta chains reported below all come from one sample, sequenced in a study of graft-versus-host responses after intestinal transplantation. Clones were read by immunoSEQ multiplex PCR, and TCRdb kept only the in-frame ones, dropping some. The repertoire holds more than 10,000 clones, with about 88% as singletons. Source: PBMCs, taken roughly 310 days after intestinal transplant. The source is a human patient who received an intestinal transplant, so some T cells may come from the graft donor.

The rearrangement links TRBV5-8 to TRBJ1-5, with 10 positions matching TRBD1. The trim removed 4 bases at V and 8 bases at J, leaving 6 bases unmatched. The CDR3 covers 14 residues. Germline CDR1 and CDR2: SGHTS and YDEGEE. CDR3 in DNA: TGTGCCAGCAGCGCGACAGGGGGCCCTGAGCCCCAGCATTTT. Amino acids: CASSATGGPEPQHF.

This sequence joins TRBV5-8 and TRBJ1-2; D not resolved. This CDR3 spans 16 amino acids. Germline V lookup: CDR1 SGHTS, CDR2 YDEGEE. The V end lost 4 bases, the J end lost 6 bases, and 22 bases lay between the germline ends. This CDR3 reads CASSLGSFLGLDGYTF. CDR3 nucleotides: TGTGCCAGCAGCCTGGGGTCCTTTCTCGGCCTGGATGGCTACACCTTC.

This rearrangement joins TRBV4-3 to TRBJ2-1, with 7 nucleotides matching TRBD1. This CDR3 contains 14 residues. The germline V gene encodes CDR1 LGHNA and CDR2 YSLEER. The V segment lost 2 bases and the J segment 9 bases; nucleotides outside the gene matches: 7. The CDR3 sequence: CASSQLKGASEQFF. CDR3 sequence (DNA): TGCGCCAGCAGCCAATTAAAGGGGGCGAGTGAGCAGTTCTTC.

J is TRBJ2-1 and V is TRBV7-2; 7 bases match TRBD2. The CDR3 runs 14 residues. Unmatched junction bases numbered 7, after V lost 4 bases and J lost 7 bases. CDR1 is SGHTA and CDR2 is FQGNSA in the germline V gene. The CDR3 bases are TGTGCCAGCAGCTGGGGAGGGACGCTAAATGAGCAGTTCTTC. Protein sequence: CASSWGGTLNEQFF.

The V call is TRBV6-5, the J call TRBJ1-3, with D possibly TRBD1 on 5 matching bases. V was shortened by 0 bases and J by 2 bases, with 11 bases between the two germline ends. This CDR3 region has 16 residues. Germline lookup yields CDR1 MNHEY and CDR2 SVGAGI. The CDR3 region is CASSYSRGGTGNTIYF. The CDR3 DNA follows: TGTGCCAGCAGTTACTCTAGGGGTGGGACTGGAAACACCATATATTTT.

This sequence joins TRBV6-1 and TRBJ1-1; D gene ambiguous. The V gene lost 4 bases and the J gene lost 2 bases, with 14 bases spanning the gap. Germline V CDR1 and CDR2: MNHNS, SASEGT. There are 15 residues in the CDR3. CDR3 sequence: CASSAPTTPNTEAFF. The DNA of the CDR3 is TGTGCCAGCAGTGCCCCAACGACCCCAAACACTGAAGCTTTCTTT.

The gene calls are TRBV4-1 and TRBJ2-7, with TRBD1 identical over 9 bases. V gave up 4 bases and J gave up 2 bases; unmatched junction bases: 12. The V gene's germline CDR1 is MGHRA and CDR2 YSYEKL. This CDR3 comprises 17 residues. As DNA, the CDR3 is TGCGCCAGCAGCCCAGACCATCTTGGGACAGGGACCTACGAGCAGTACTTC. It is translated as CASSPDHLGTGTYEQYF.

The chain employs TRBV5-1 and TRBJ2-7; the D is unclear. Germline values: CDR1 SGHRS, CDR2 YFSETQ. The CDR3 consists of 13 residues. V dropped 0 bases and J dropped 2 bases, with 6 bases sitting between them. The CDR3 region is CASSLDRTYEQYF. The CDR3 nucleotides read TGCGCCAGCAGCTTGGACAGAACCTACGAGCAGTACTTC.

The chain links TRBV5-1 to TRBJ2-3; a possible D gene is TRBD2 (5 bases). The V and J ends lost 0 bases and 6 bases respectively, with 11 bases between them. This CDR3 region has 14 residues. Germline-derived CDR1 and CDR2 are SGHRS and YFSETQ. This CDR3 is CASSLAGGSDTQYF. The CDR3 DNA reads TGCGCCAGCAGCTTGGCCGGAGGATCGGATACGCAGTATTTT.

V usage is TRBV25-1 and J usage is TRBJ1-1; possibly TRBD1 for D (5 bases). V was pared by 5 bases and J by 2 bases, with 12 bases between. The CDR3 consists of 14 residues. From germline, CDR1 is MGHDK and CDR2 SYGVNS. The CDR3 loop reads CASSFQGINTEAFF. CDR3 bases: TGTGCCAGCAGTTTCCAGGGAATTAACACTGAAGCTTTCTTT. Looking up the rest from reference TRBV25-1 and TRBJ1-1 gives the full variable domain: EADIYQTPRYLVIGTGKKITLECSQTMGHDKMYWYQQDPGMELHLIHYSYGVNSTEKGDLSSESTVSRIRTEHFPLTLESARPSHTSQYLCASSFQGINTEAFFGQGTRLTVV.

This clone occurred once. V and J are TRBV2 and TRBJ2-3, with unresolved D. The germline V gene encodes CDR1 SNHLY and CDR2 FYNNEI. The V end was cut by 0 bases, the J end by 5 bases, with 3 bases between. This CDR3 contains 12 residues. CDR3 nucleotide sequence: TGTGCCAGCAGTGAAGCGGGAGATACGCAGTATTTT. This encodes CASSEAGDTQYF.

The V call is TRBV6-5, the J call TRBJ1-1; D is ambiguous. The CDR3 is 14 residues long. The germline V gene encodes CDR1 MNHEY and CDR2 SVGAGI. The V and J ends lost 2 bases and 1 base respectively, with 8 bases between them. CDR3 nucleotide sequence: TGTGCCAGCAGTTACCGAATAAAGAACACTGAAGCTTTCTTT. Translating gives CASSYRIKNTEAFF.

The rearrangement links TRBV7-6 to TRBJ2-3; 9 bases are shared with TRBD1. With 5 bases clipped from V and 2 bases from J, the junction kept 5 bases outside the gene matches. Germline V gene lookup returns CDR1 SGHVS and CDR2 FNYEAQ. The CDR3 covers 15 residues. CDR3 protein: CASSGDRGYTDTQYF. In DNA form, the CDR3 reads TGTGCCAGCAGCGGTGACAGGGGGTACACAGATACGCAGTATTTT.

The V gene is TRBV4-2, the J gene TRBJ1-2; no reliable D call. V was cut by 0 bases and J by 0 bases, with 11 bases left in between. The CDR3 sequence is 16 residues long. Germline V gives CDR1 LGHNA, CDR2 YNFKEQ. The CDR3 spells CASSQDIGSPNYGYTF. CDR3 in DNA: TGTGCCAGCAGCCAAGATATAGGGTCCCCTAACTATGGCTACACCTTC.

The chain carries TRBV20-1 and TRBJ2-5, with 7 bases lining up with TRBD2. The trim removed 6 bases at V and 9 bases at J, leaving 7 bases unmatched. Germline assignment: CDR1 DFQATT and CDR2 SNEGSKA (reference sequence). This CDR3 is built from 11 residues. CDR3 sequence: CSARWGGAQYF. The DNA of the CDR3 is TGCAGTGCCCGGTGGGGGGGGGCCCAGTACTTC.